The 31 T cell receptor beta chains below were found in one sample sequenced in a study of cytomegalovirus exposure and HLA in healthy donors. 13 Jbeta primers and 60 Vbeta primers were used for the PCR. Method: immunoSEQ multiplex PCR; TCRdb's copy keeps in-frame clones and lacks some. The repertoire has roughly 180,000 clones, roughly 85% of them found once; the top ten carry approximately 1.3%. Sequenced material: PBMCs. These receptors were collected from a man under 40 in good health and CMV-seronegative.

This clone was observed a handful of times. The gene calls are TRBV4-1 and TRBJ2-5, with TRBD1 matching over 9 bases. The CDR3 runs 14 residues. Trimming at V came to 3 bases and at J to 5 bases, leaving 4 bases not matched to a gene. Germline-derived CDR1 and CDR2 are MGHRA and YSYEKL. This CDR3 reads CASSQGQGKETQYF. The CDR3 nucleotides read TGCGCCAGCAGCCAGGGACAGGGTAAGGAGACCCAGTACTTC.

As DNA, the CDR3 is TGCGCCAGCAGCTTGACTAACTCCCCAGCAGATACGCAGTATTTT. Translating gives CASSLTNSPADTQYF. The V call is TRBV5-1, the J call TRBJ2-3; D is unclear. Germline loops: CDR1 SGHRS, CDR2 YFSETQ. CDR3 length: 15 amino acids. V was pared by 1 base and J by 4 bases, with 13 bases between.

The chain couples TRBV9 to TRBJ2-1; D call uncertain. The CDR3 is 15 residues long. The V and J ends lost 0 bases and 6 bases respectively, with 13 bases between them. Germline V gene data show CDR1 as SGDLS and CDR2 as YYNGEE. CDR3 protein: CASSVALWRPNEQFF. The CDR3, as DNA: TGTGCCAGCAGCGTAGCACTTTGGCGGCCCAATGAGCAGTTCTTC. Full variable domain (missing parts from reference TRBV9 and TRBJ2-1): DSGVTQTPKHLITATGQRVTLRCSPRSGDLSVYWYQQSLDQGLQFLIQYYNGEERAKGNILERFSAQQFPDLHSELNLSSLELGDSALYFCASSVALWRPNEQFFGPGTRLTVL.

The CDR3 is CASSQGGRGSYQETQYF. The CDR3 region has the DNA TGTGCCAGCAGCCAAGGGGGCAGGGGCTCCTACCAAGAGACCCAGTACTTC. V gene TRBV4-2 combines with J gene TRBJ2-5; TRBD1 might be the D (6 bases). Germline lookup yields CDR1 LGHNA and CDR2 YNFKEQ. The CDR3 consists of 17 residues. V was pared by 1 base and J by 0 bases, with 15 bases between.

This chain uses TRBV7-9 with TRBJ2-3; D not resolved. The CDR3 runs 13 residues. Germline V CDR1 and CDR2: SEHNR, FQNEAQ (reference sequence). The V end lost 8 bases, the J end lost 1 base, and 10 bases lay between the germline ends. CDR3 loop: CASALSGTDTQYF. The CDR3 DNA follows: TGTGCCAGCGCCTTATCGGGCACAGATACGCAGTATTTT.

J is TRBJ2-7 and V is TRBV14; the D gene is possibly TRBD2 (6 bases). Trimming took 3 bases from V and 3 from J, leaving 36 bases between them. This CDR3 comprises 22 residues. Germline CDR1 SGHDN, CDR2 FVKESK. The CDR3 region is CASSHRKTGLNSRASDHYEQYF. The CDR3 DNA sequence: TGTGCCAGCAGCCACCGCAAAACGGGACTTAACTCTAGAGCGAGTGACCACTACGAGCAGTACTTC.

The chain employs TRBV30 and TRBJ1-1, with D perhaps matching TRBD1 (6 bases). In germline, CDR1 is GTSNPN, CDR2 SVGIG (reference sequence). CDR3 length: 13 residues. V lost 5 bases and J lost 6, with 16 bases in between. CDR3 loop: CAWGRTVAPEAFF. The DNA of the CDR3 is TGTGCCTGGGGGCGGACAGTAGCACCTGAAGCTTTCTTT.

V gene TRBV7-2 combines with J gene TRBJ1-2; 8 positions match TRBD1. The CDR3 sequence is 15 residues long. Germline CDR1 and CDR2: SGHTA and FQGNSA. The V and J ends lost 1 base and 2 bases, in that order; junction bases with no gene match: 3. The CDR3 here is CASSLGAGGNYGYTF. Written as DNA, the CDR3 is TGTGCCAGCAGCTTAGGGGCAGGGGGCAACTATGGCTACACCTTC.

The chain links TRBV4-3 to TRBJ1-1; possible D gene TRBD1, 5 bases. CDR1 and CDR2 from the germline V gene are LGHNA and YSLEER. V gave up 3 bases and J gave up 8 bases, with 16 bases separating them. This CDR3 has 14 residues. The CDR3 DNA sequence: TGCGCCAGCAGCCATAAACCGGGACTTTTGGAAGCTTTCTTT. Protein product: CASSHKPGLLEAFF.

This chain joins TRBV19 and TRBJ2-1; 10 bases agree with TRBD2. The V gene's germline CDR1 is LNHDA and CDR2 SQIVND (reference sequence). V lost 6 bases, J lost 9 bases, and 8 bases stayed unmatched. The CDR3 totals 14 residues. CDR3 protein: CASSSSGSQTEQFF. The CDR3 DNA reads as TGTGCCAGTAGCTCTAGCGGGAGTCAGACTGAGCAGTTCTTC.

This rearrangement joins TRBV7-6 to TRBJ2-7; 9 bases map to TRBD1. CDR3 length equals 17 residues. Germline V CDR1 and CDR2: SGHVS, FNYEAQ. Trimming at V came to 0 bases and at J to 0 bases, leaving 6 bases not matched to a gene. Here the CDR3 DNA reads TGTGCCAGCAGCTTAGCGGGAGGGACAGGGAGCTCCTACGAGCAGTACTTC. Translating gives CASSLAGGTGSSYEQYF.

The chain is built from TRBV19 and TRBJ1-4; 8 bases map to TRBD1. CDR1 and CDR2 (germline): LNHDA, SQIVND (reference sequence). Trimming took 6 bases from V and 8 from J; bases not matched to a gene: 8. The CDR3 sequence is 14 residues long. CDR3: CASSQDRVGEKLFF. CDR3 sequence (DNA): TGTGCCAGTAGCCAGGACAGGGTTGGAGAAAAACTGTTTTTT. The whole variable domain, remainder taken from reference TRBV19 and TRBJ1-4, is DGGITQSPKYLFRKEGQNVTLSCEQNLNHDAMYWYRQDPGQGLRLIYYSQIVNDFQKGDIAEGYSVSREKKESFPLTVTSAQKNPTAFYLCASSQDRVGEKLFFGSGTQLSVL.

This clone was observed a single time. The CDR3 is CASSFDDTSTDTQYF. CDR3 coding DNA: TGCGCCAGCAGCTTCGACGACACGAGCACAGATACGCAGTATTTT. The chain combines TRBV5-1 with TRBJ2-3; D remains ambiguous. The length of the CDR3 is 15 residues. From germline, CDR1 is SGHRS and CDR2 YFSETQ. Trimming took 2 bases from V and 0 from J, leaving 10 bases between them.

J is TRBJ2-5 and V is TRBV5-1, with 7 bases fitting TRBD1. The germline V gene has CDR1 SGHRS and CDR2 YFSETQ. The CDR3 sequence is 16 residues long. Trimming cost V 4 bases and J 9 bases; bases outside gene matches: 18. CDR3 loop: CASSPRTGDGLEPQYF. The CDR3 DNA follows: TGCGCCAGCAGCCCCCGGACAGGCGACGGCCTTGAGCCCCAGTACTTC.

DNA for the CDR3: TGTGCCAGCAGTTACTTGTCCCAGGGGCAAGAGACCCAGTACTTC. It specifies CASSYLSQGQETQYF. V is TRBV6-5 and J is TRBJ2-5; D might be TRBD1 (6 bases). CDR1 is MNHEY, CDR2 SVGAGI, per germline. The ends were cut back, 1 base at V and 2 bases at J, with 11 bases in the middle. This CDR3 spans 15 amino acids.

The chain links TRBV5-3 to TRBJ2-1, with no clear D. TRBV5-3 is classed as an ORF, of uncertain function. Between the trimmed V and J ends, which lost 4 bases and 4 bases, there was a span of 9 bases. The CDR3 spans 13 residues. CDR3 in DNA: TGTGCCAGAAGCCCGAGCTCGTACAATGAGCAGTTCTTC. Protein product: CARSPSSYNEQFF.

V usage is TRBV29-1 and J usage is TRBJ2-7, with a possible D match to TRBD2 (6 bases). Germline values: CDR1 SQVTM, CDR2 ANQGSEA. The V gene lost 4 bases and the J gene lost 7 bases, with 8 bases spanning the gap. CDR3 length equals 10 residues. The CDR3 is CSVGDWEQYF. Here the CDR3 DNA reads TGCAGCGTTGGGGACTGGGAGCAGTACTTC.

The V call is TRBV6-5, the J call TRBJ1-1; possibly TRBD1 for D (5 bases). Trimming removed 8 bases at V and 4 bases at J, with 14 bases between. CDR1 is MNHEY and CDR2 is SVGAGI in the germline V gene. This CDR3 comprises 13 residues. The CDR3 reads CASSAGPGTEAFF. For the CDR3, the DNA is TGTGCCAGCTCTGCGGGGCCTGGCACTGAAGCTTTCTTT.

The chain employs TRBV7-3 and TRBJ2-6, with 10 nucleotides matching TRBD1. The germline CDR1 and CDR2 sequences are SGHTA and FQGTGA. V lost 1 base, J lost 0 bases, and 3 bases stayed unmatched. The CDR3 runs 18 residues. CDR3 protein: CASSLMRTGGSGANVLTF. The DNA of the CDR3 is TGTGCCAGCAGCTTAATGCGGACAGGGGGCTCTGGGGCCAACGTCCTGACTTTC.

The J gene is TRBJ1-3, the V gene TRBV30; TRBD1 aligns across 7 bases. The V gene end was trimmed by 0 bases and the J gene end by 8 bases; junction bases not matched to a gene: 7. The CDR3 extends over 14 amino acids. CDR1 is GTSNPN and CDR2 is SVGIG in the germline V gene (reference sequence). The DNA for the CDR3 is TGTGCCTGGAGTGTAACTCGGCAGGGGGACACCATATATTTT. Protein product: CAWSVTRQGDTIYF.

DNA for the CDR3: TGTGCCAGCAGCTCGGACACCAACCAAGAGACCCAGTACTTC. Encoded protein: CASSSDTNQETQYF. V and J are TRBV11-2 and TRBJ2-5; a possible D gene is TRBD1 (5 bases). Germline V gene data show CDR1 as SGHAT and CDR2 as FQNNGV. CDR3 length: 14 amino acids. Between the trimmed V and J ends, which lost 4 bases and 0 bases, there was a span of 9 bases.

This chain uses TRBV15 with TRBJ2-3; 15 nucleotides align to TRBD2. In germline, CDR1 is LNHNV, CDR2 YYDKDF (reference sequence). V dropped 3 bases and J dropped 3; count of bases not matched to a gene: 10. The CDR3 totals 19 residues. The CDR3 DNA reads as TGTGCCACCAGCAGGACCGGGACTAGCGGGGGGCACGTTACAGATACGCAGTATTTT. Translating gives CATSRTGTSGGHVTDTQYF.

The CDR3 loop is CASTPGEMSLDSPLHF. The CDR3 DNA is TGTGCCAGCACCCCGGGGGAGATGAGCCTTGATTCACCCCTCCACTTT. The rearrangement joins TRBV5-6 to TRBJ1-6; D is possibly TRBD1 (5 bases). Germline V CDR1 and CDR2: SGHDT, YYEEEE. The V end was cut by 6 bases, the J end by 8 bases, with 21 bases between. The CDR3 sequence is 16 residues long.

This clone occurred a few times. This chain joins TRBV6-5 and TRBJ1-2, with TRBD1 matching over 7 bases. CDR3 length: 14 amino acids. V shed 2 bases and J 6 bases; nucleotides not matched to a gene: 6. The V gene's germline CDR1 is MNHEY and CDR2 SVGAGI. CDR3 sequence (DNA): TGTGCCAGCAGTTACGCCGACAGGGCCAATGGCTACACCTTC. Its translation is CASSYADRANGYTF.

J is TRBJ2-1 and V is TRBV6-4, with D possibly being TRBD2 (5 bases). Germline loops: CDR1 MRHNA, CDR2 SNTAGT. The CDR3 is made up of 14 amino acids. Trimming cost V 5 bases and J 9 bases, with 17 bases left between them. In DNA form, the CDR3 reads TGTGCCAGCAGTCCGGACTGGATCAGTGGTGAGCAGTTCTTC. Translation gives CASSPDWISGEQFF.

This chain connects TRBV6-5 to TRBJ1-5, with D tentatively TRBD1 (5 bases). Germline loops: CDR1 MNHEY, CDR2 SVGAGI. V was pared by 0 bases and J by 6 bases, with 12 bases between. CDR3 length equals 15 residues. The CDR3 coding sequence is TGTGCCAGCAGTTACTCGTCAGGGTTAGGTCAGCCCCAGCATTTT. Translation gives CASSYSSGLGQPQHF.

The gene calls are TRBV5-1 and TRBJ2-7; tentative D call: TRBD2 (5 bases). The V gene's germline CDR1 is SGHRS and CDR2 YFSETQ. CDR3 length equals 15 residues. The ends were cut back, 2 bases at V and 2 bases at J, with 14 bases in the middle. The CDR3 DNA reads as TGCGCCAGCAGCTTCTATGCGGGTGCCGCCTACGAGCAGTACTTC. Its protein product is CASSFYAGAAYEQYF. The full variable domain, rest sourced from reference TRBV5-1 and TRBJ2-7, is KAGVTQTPRYLIKTRGQQVTLSCSPISGHRSVSWYQQTPGQGLQFLFEYFSETQRNKGNFPGRFSGRQFSNSRSEMNVSTLELGDSALYLCASSFYAGAAYEQYFGPGTRLTVT.

The V call is TRBV5-1, the J call TRBJ2-2, with a possible D match to TRBD2 (6 bases). The CDR3 totals 14 residues. V was shortened by 6 bases and J by 1 base, with 10 bases between the two germline ends. Germline V gives CDR1 SGHRS, CDR2 YFSETQ. CDR3 nucleotides: TGCGCCAGCAATTGGGGGGAGAACACCGGGGAGCTGTTTTTT. The encoded protein is CASNWGENTGELFF.

The V gene is TRBV2, the J gene TRBJ1-2; 8 positions match TRBD1. J lost 6 bases, V lost 11 bases, and 11 bases had no gene match. CDR1 SNHLY and CDR2 FYNNEI come from the germline V gene. This CDR3 comprises 13 residues. The CDR3 is CAGKLRQGHGYTF. The DNA of the CDR3 is TGTGCCGGCAAGCTCAGACAGGGGCATGGCTACACCTTC.

The rearrangement joins TRBV9 to TRBJ2-1; D possibly corresponds to TRBD2 (5 bases). V gave up 0 bases and J gave up 1 base, with 5 bases separating them. This CDR3 has 14 amino acids. CDR1 SGDLS and CDR2 YYNGEE come from the germline V gene. The CDR3 is CASSVAGSYNEQFF. Here the CDR3 DNA reads TGTGCCAGCAGCGTAGCGGGATCCTACAATGAGCAGTTCTTC.

V and J are TRBV19 and TRBJ1-1; TRBD1 might be the D (6 bases). The CDR3 runs 12 residues. Germline lookup yields CDR1 LNHDA and CDR2 SQIVND (reference sequence). Trimming left V 5 bases short and J 6 bases short, with 10 bases between. The CDR3 DNA reads as TGTGCCAGTAGTTTACAGGGTTCTGAAGCTTTCTTT. This encodes CASSLQGSEAFF.